This T cell receptor beta chain was captured by sequencing in a study of long-term antiretroviral therapy in people with HIV. This was the immunoSEQ v3.0 assay at survey level. The assay was immunoSEQ multiplex PCR, and TCRdb's table has in-frame clones only and misses some. The sample lists tens of thousands of clones, around 87% occurring once. Deletions cut 1 base from V and 7 bases from J, with 23 bases between. The CDR3 is made up of 17 amino acids. Germline assignment: CDR1 SGHTA and CDR2 FQGNSA. The clonotype originates from a woman aged 18 to 35 with HIV. Material: unsorted PBMCs, obtained 0.5 years after starting antiretroviral therapy. The chain recombines TRBV7-2 with TRBJ2-7; D is unclear. The CDR3 here is CASSLVLRAEALWEQYF. The CDR3 bases are TGTGCCAGCAGCTTAGTCCTTCGGGCAGAGGCCCTCTGGGAGCAGTACTTC.